One sample yielded the 13 T cell receptor beta chains listed below, sequenced in a study of T-cell reconstitution after alpha-beta-depleted transplantation in children (dated by TCRdb to about 2016). Libraries were prepared through PCR. The instrument was an Illumina HiSeq 2500. Molecular barcoding was employed in the preparation of TCR libraries, with unique molecular identifiers being used to normalize TCRbeta repertoire quantification. The raw public reads went through TCRdb reprocessing: fastp at Q25, MiXCR clone calling, in-frame beta chains kept. Rows with a matching CDR3 protein are joined into one entry that keeps the most common DNA and genes. In this sample the table shows fewer than 150,000 distinct CDR3 sequences, roughly 10% of which occur a single time. Less than 25% of the sample lies in the top ten. The treatment or condition label on this specimen signifies: allogeneic hematopoietic cell transplantation with graft depleted of TCRalphabeta T cells and CD19 B cells.

Here the sequenced sample was PBMCs, mostly from graft donor cells, taken 180 days after TCRalphabeta/CD19-depleted stem cell transplant. These TCRs come from a girl under two years old who had a stem cell transplant for combined immunodeficiency, so the T cells may come from the graft donor.

The J gene is TRBJ2-7, the V gene TRBV7-2; tentatively, D is TRBD2 (6 bases). Per the germline V gene, CDR1 is SGHTA and CDR2 is FQGNSA. This CDR3 spans 14 amino acids. Trimming left V 3 bases short and J 7 bases short, with 16 bases between. The DNA for the CDR3 is TGTGCCAGCAGCTTGACACCGCGGCGGGGAGAGCAGTACTTC. Encoded protein: CASSLTPRRGEQYF.

This clonotype came up a few times. The CDR3 DNA is TGTGCCGGCGCTATGGGACCCGGGGAGCTGTTTTTT. Translated, it gives CAGAMGPGELFF. The V call is TRBV2, the J call TRBJ2-2; D possibly matches TRBD1 or TRBD2 (5 bases each). The CDR3 extends over 12 amino acids. V was pared by 11 bases and J by 6 bases, with 13 bases between. Per the germline V gene, CDR1 is SNHLY and CDR2 is FYNNEI.

This sequence joins TRBV5-1 and TRBJ2-2; TRBD2 matches 8 bases. CDR1 is SGHRS and CDR2 is YFSETQ in the germline V gene. Trimming cost V 2 bases and J 2 bases; bases outside gene matches: 2. CDR3 length equals 15 residues. CDR3 DNA: TGCGCCAGCAGCTTTACTAGCGGTAACACCGGGGAGCTGTTTTTT. It encodes CASSFTSGNTGELFF.

The chain carries TRBV20-1 and TRBJ2-7, with 14 bases fitting TRBD2. CDR3 size: 16 residues. J gave up 4 bases and V 5 bases, and 10 bases lay outside the gene matches. The germline CDR1 and CDR2 sequences are DFQATT and SNEGSKA (reference sequence). DNA of the CDR3: TGCAGTGCTGCGGGACTAGCGGGAGACAATTCTTACGAGCAGTACTTC. Translating it yields CSAAGLAGDNSYEQYF.

This clonotype showed up many times. The chain employs TRBV29-1 and TRBJ1-1; no clear D. The CDR3 has 13 amino acids. The germline CDR1 and CDR2 sequences are SQVTM and ANQGSEA. The ends were cut back, 0 bases at V and 5 bases at J, with 10 bases in the middle. CDR3 in DNA: TGCAGCGTTGAAGATCTCGTGGAGACTGAAGCTTTCTTT. Residues: CSVEDLVETEAFF.

This rearrangement joins TRBV12-3 or TRBV12-4 to TRBJ2-1; 7 nucleotides align to TRBD1. The CDR3 is 14 amino acids. V lost 2 bases, J lost 9 bases, and 7 bases stayed unmatched. The CDR3, as DNA: TGTGCCAGCAGTTTACGACAGGGTAAGGGTGAGCAGTTCTTC. It translates to CASSLRQGKGEQFF.

The rearrangement links TRBV12-3 or TRBV12-4 to TRBJ2-7, with no clear D. The CDR3 spans 14 residues. V was cut by 3 bases and J by 0 bases, with 9 bases left in between. The CDR3 DNA is TGTGCCAGCAGTTTCTATGCGCTCTCCTACGAGCAGTACTTC. It translates to CASSFYALSYEQYF.

The chain has TRBV12-3 or TRBV12-4 and TRBJ2-1, with 12 positions matching TRBD2. This CDR3 has 18 amino acids. V lost 4 bases, J lost 1 base, and 8 bases stayed unmatched. CDR3 nucleotide sequence: TGTGCCAGCAGTTCGGCGAAACTAGCGGGGGGATCCTACAATGAGCAGTTCTTC. Its protein product is CASSSAKLAGGSYNEQFF.

The gene calls are TRBV20-1 and TRBJ2-3; D is ambiguous. The CDR3 totals 11 residues. From germline, CDR1 is DFQATT and CDR2 SNEGSKA (reference sequence). V gave up 7 bases and J gave up 6 bases, with 11 bases separating them. CDR3 coding DNA: TGCAGTGTACTCCCTGGGGATACGCAGTATTTT. Protein: CSVLPGDTQYF.

This clonotype has just one count. The J gene is TRBJ2-5, the V gene TRBV6-1, with no clear D. Trimming took off 3 bases at V and 3 bases at J, with 2 bases between the two ends. This CDR3 spans 11 amino acids. Germline V gene lookup returns CDR1 MNHNS and CDR2 SASEGT. Here the CDR3 reads CASSDEETQYF. For the CDR3, the DNA is TGTGCCAGCAGTGACGAAGAGACCCAGTACTTC.

This chain joins TRBV12-5 and TRBJ2-7, with a tentative D call TRBD1 (5 bases). The germline gives CDR1 LGHNT, CDR2 FRNRAP. The CDR3 totals 16 residues. Trimming pared 1 base from V and 0 bases from J, leaving 13 bases between. The CDR3 spells CASGLAQAYLSYEQYF. The CDR3 DNA is TGTGCTAGTGGTTTGGCACAGGCCTACCTCTCCTACGAGCAGTACTTC.

This clonotype was observed at least ten times. The chain joins TRBV29-1 to TRBJ2-1, with TRBD2 identical over 13 bases. CDR1 is SQVTM and CDR2 is ANQGSEA in the germline V gene. This CDR3 is 14 amino acids long. Trimming removed 7 bases from V and 9 bases from J; junction bases left unmatched: 9. The CDR3 bases are TGCAGCGGGAGACGACTAGCGGGGGGCCCTGAGCAGTTCTTC. It specifies CSGRRLAGGPEQFF.

This clonotype was detected only a few times. The rearrangement uses TRBV15 and TRBJ2-5; D is ambiguous. The CDR3 runs 14 residues. Germline CDR1 LNHNV, CDR2 YYDKDF (reference sequence). V shed 0 bases and J shed 4 bases, with 9 bases lying between them. CDR3 sequence (DNA): TGTGCCACCAGCAGAGATCTGGTTCCAGAGACCCAGTACTTC. Translated, it gives CATSRDLVPETQYF. The complete variable domain, with remaining parts taken from reference TRBV15 and TRBJ2-5, reads DAMVIQNPRYQVTQFGKPVTLSCSQTLNHNVMYWYQQKSSQAPKLLFHYYDKDFNNEADTPDNFQSRRPNTSFCFLDIRSPGLGDTAMYLCATSRDLVPETQYFGPGTRLLVL.